The TCR beta chain described here comes from a study of cytomegalovirus exposure and HLA in healthy donors (dated by TCRdb to the late 2010s). With respect to the entire study: According to a later analysis, one platform produced both the 120 validation repertoires and the 720 or so repertoires of the first cohort. A separate validation cohort of roughly 130 different subjects was used in addition to the approximately 640-subject first cohort. The study was designed to test whether signatures of past pathogen exposure could be identified by cataloging public T cell receptors. The study combined high-throughput TCR immunosequencing, statistical association of individual TCRs with disease status, and machine learning to predict cytomegalovirus infection status.

The paper as a whole reports these results and caveats: Most TCR sequences were observed very rarely across donors, whereas some public TCRs were present in many individuals. According to the authors, the approach could potentially be generalized to other disease states and immunological phenotypes. In both the original and validation cohorts, the classifier was reported to diagnose cytomegalovirus status with high specificity and sensitivity. In a later analysis, TCRs clustered in the first cohort were found to also tend to co-occur in the 130 or so validation repertoires, with 94% of cluster scores above 0. In vitro tests confirmed that a few of the cytomegalovirus-associated TCR beta chains recognize cytomegalovirus antigens. In the study, about 150 TCR beta chains were listed as associated with cytomegalovirus. All 120 or so repertoires were used to score co-occurrence in the validation cohort in a later analysis, because that analysis had no HLA typing for the cohort.

A word on this clone: Its specific antigen is unknown. Base qualities were left out, and no much larger clone turns up one base away.

Library preparation employed the immunoSEQ multiplex PCR assay. The source study handled its data this way. A statistical classification framework was built to diagnose cytomegalovirus status from the catalog of TCR beta chain sequences. TCRdb obtained this table from immuneACCESS and retained in-frame rearrangements with V and J assigned. These tables miss some clones; where compared with another copy, unresolved V genes account for less than half of the shortfall, and the remainder is unexplained. V and J calls and clone size are as listed in that table; D and trimming were resolved from the DNA. Across this sample there are 50,000 to 65,000 clones, with over 90% seen only once. Jointly, the top ten make up over 6.5% of the sample. Including the terminal cysteine and phenylalanine, the CDR3 comprises 18 residues. The sequence is cut down to CDR3 DNA, 54 bases in frame from base 1. Relative to germline, V is missing 2 bases and J is missing 5 bases, with 11 bases of the junction outside any gene match. Based on the germline V gene, the CDR1 and CDR2 sequences are SGHTA and FQGTGA.

The donors belonged to the validation cohort of 120 subjects, which was separate from the roughly 670-subject first cohort. The material sequenced was PBMCs. The origin of this receptor is a woman younger than 35 in good health and CMV-seropositive. Recombination joined TRBV7-3 with TRBJ2-3, with 12 junctional bases fitting TRBD2. The nucleotide sequence reads TGTGCCAGCAGCTTAGGGACTAGCGGGTCCTGGGGGCGAGATACGCAGTATTTT. It specifies CASSLGTSGSWGRDTQYF.